The clone carrying this TCR beta chain appeared many times. Its specificity is unknown. This record comes from a study of T cells in Graves' hyperthyroidism and ophthalmopathy. Diagnoses used clinical symptoms, serum thyroxine and TRAb, thyroid ultrasound and orbital computed tomography. General study points: Ophthalmopathy got predicted by the model a median 6.5 months before its onset.

Amplified TCR beta CDR3 regions came from RNA transcripts. The study used the HTBI primer set for a first-round RT-PCR of the TCR CDR3. TCRdb called the multiplex PCR reads again in MiXCR, with one record for every CDR3 protein. The sample shows around 340,000 distinct CDR3 sequences, around a sixth of them seen only once. Sequences were obtained from blood. The origin of this receptor is a middle-aged woman with Graves' ophthalmopathy.

The CDR3, as DNA: TGTGCCAGCAGCCGGCCCGTGACAGAGACCCAGTACTTC. As protein: CASSRPVTETQYF. This chain uses TRBV7-2 with TRBJ2-5; D not resolved. The germline V and J ends were trimmed by 5 bases and 4 bases, with 11 bases remaining between them. CDR3 length: 13 residues. From germline, CDR1 is SGHTA and CDR2 FQGNSA. Together with reference TRBV7-2 and TRBJ2-5, the CDR3 gives the full variable domain: GAGVSQSPSNKVTEKGKDVELRCDPISGHTALYWYRQSLGQGLEFLIYFQGNSAPDKSGLPSDRFSAERTGGSVSTLTIQRTQQEDSAVYLCASSRPVTETQYFGPGTRLLVL.